What follows describes a single T cell receptor beta chain. The data were obtained in a study of technical replicates of blood from several donors. Germline CDR1 is LNHDA and CDR2 is SQIVND (reference sequence). This CDR3 has 14 amino acids. The V end was cut by 5 bases, the J end by 0 bases, with 9 bases between. The table came from immunoSEQ multiplex PCR; TCRdb's copy has only in-frame clones and leaves some out. The table records about 69,000 clones, approximately 88% of them present only once. This sequence was found in a human donor in good health. Some clones in this sample may be carry-over from other donors' samples. The sequenced sample consisted of PBMCs. This chain joins TRBV19 and TRBJ2-3, with D unclear. CDR3 sequence (DNA): TGTGCCAGTAGTGCAGTTTCTAGCACAGATACGCAGTATTTT. As protein: CASSAVSSTDTQYF.